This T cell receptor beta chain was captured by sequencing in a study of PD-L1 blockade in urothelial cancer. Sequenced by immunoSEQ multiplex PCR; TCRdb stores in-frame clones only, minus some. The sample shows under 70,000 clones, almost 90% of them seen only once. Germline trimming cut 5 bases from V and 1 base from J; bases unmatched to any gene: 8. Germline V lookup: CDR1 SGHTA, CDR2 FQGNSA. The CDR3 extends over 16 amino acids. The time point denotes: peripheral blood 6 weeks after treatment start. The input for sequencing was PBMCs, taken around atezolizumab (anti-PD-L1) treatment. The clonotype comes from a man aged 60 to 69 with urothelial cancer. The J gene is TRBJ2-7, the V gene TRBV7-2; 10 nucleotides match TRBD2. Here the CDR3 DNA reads TGTGCCAGCAGCGGCCTACTAGCGGGGACTTCCTACGAGCAGTACTTC. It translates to CASSGLLAGTSYEQYF.